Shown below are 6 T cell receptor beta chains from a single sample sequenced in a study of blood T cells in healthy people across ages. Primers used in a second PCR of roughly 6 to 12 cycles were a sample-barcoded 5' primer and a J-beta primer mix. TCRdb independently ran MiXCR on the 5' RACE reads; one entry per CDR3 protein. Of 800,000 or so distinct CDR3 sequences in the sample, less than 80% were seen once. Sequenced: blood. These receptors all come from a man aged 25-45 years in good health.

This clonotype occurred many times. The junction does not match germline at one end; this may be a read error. CDR3: CASSPTSGGANEQFF. DNA for the CDR3: TGCGCCAGCAGCCCGACTAGCGGGGGGGCTAATGAGCAGTTCTTC. The V and J genes are TRBV14 and TRBJ2-1; 14 bases agree with TRBD2. This CDR3 is built from 15 residues. Germline values: CDR1 SGHDN, CDR2 FVKESK.

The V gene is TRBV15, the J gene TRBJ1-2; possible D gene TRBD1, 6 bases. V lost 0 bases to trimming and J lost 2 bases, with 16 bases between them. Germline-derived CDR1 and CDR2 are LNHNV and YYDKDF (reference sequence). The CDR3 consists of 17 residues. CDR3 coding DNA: TGTGCCACCAGCAGAGAACAGGCAAAGGGGGTCAACTATGGCTACACCTTC. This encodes CATSREQAKGVNYGYTF. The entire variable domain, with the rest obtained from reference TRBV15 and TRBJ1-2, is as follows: DAMVIQNPRYQVTQFGKPVTLSCSQTLNHNVMYWYQQKSSQAPKLLFHYYDKDFNNEADTPDNFQSRRPNTSFCFLDIRSPGLGDTAMYLCATSREQAKGVNYGYTFGSGTRLTVV.

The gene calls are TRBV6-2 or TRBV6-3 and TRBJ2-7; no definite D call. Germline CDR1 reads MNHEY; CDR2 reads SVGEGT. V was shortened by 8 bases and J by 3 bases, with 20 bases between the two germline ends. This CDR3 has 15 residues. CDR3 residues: CASQTAQRSVYEQYF. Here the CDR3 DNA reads TGTGCCAGCCAAACGGCCCAGCGTTCAGTCTACGAGCAGTACTTC.

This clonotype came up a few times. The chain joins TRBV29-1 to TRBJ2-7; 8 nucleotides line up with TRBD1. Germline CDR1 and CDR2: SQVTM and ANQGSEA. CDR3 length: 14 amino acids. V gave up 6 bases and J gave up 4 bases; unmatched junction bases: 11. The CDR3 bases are TGCAGCGTAAAGGGGGGACAGGTGACTTACGAGCAGTACTTC. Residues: CSVKGGQVTYEQYF.

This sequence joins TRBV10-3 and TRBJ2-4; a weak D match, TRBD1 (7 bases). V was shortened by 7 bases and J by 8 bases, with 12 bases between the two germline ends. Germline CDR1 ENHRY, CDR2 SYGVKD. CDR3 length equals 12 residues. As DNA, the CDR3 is TGTGCCATCATTGACAGGGAGGACATTCAGTACTTC. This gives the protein CAIIDREDIQYF.

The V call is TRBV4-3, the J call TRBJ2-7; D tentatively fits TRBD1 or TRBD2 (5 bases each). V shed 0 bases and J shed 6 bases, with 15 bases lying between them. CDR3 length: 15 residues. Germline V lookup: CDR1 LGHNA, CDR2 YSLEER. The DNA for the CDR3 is TGCGCCAGCAGCCAAGAGATTAGCCGGGGCGGCGAGCAGTACTTC. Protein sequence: CASSQEISRGGEQYF.